Each of the 21 T cell receptor beta chains below was sequenced from the same sample in a study of cytotoxic CD8 clonotypes in ibrutinib-treated CLL. TCRdb's copy holds only in-frame clones and misses some; the assay was immunoSEQ multiplex PCR. The sample carries some 200,000 clones, approximately 75% recorded once. The sequenced sample was PBMCs, obtained after 12 months of ibrutinib treatment. The source is a human donor with chronic lymphocytic leukemia.

This clone appeared a single time. V gene TRBV6-5 combines with J gene TRBJ2-7, with 9 bases aligning to TRBD1. The V gene end was trimmed by 2 bases and the J gene end by 3 bases; junction bases not matched to a gene: 2. CDR1 MNHEY and CDR2 SVGAGI come from the germline V gene. There are 14 residues in the CDR3. As DNA, the CDR3 is TGTGCCAGCAGTTACGACAGGGGGAACTACGAGCAGTACTTC. Its translation: CASSYDRGNYEQYF.

This clone was counted between two and nine times. The V and J genes are TRBV29-1 and TRBJ2-2, with 9 bases fitting TRBD1. The CDR3 totals 14 residues. Germline-derived CDR1 and CDR2 are SQVTM and ANQGSEA. The V segment lost 4 bases and the J segment 7 bases; nucleotides outside the gene matches: 7. Written as DNA, the CDR3 is TGCAGCGTTGGGACAGGGGACGTTGGCGGGGAGCTGTTTTTT. Encoded protein: CSVGTGDVGGELFF.

The chain has TRBV28 and TRBJ1-5; 7 nucleotides align to TRBD1. Germline lookup yields CDR1 MDHEN and CDR2 SYDVKM. Trimming removed 6 bases from V and 7 bases from J; junction bases left unmatched: 12. The CDR3 has 15 residues. The CDR3 is CASSPPPQGGQPQHF. CDR3 nucleotide sequence: TGTGCCAGCAGCCCTCCCCCGCAGGGGGGACAGCCCCAGCATTTT.

This chain joins TRBV27 and TRBJ1-5; 8 nucleotides line up with TRBD1. The CDR3 length is 18 residues. CDR1 MNHEY and CDR2 SMNVEV come from the germline V gene (reference sequence). V shed 5 bases, J shed 4 bases, and the junction held 16 bases outside the gene matches. DNA of the CDR3: TGTGCCAGCAGTCCCAGGACAGGGTCGGAGGATTGGAATCAGCCCCAGCATTTT. This translates into CASSPRTGSEDWNQPQHF.

This chain joins TRBV18 and TRBJ1-6; D is uncertain. Trimming cost V 3 bases and J 7 bases, with 16 bases left between them. The CDR3 loop spans 16 amino acids. Germline V gene sequence: CDR1 KGHSH, CDR2 LQKENI. CDR3 protein: CASSPTPGKSNSPLHF. The CDR3 nucleotides are TGTGCCAGCTCACCGACCCCCGGAAAGTCGAATTCACCCCTCCACTTT.

The gene calls are TRBV19 and TRBJ2-7; 10 positions agree with TRBD1. The CDR3 extends over 14 amino acids. Germline CDR1 and CDR2: LNHDA and SQIVND (reference sequence). Germline trimming cut 4 bases from V and 6 bases from J; bases unmatched to any gene: 6. The CDR3 coding sequence is TGTGCCAGTAGTACCAGACAGGGGGCTATCGAGCAGTACTTC. Translation: CASSTRQGAIEQYF.

The V gene is TRBV18, the J gene TRBJ2-5; the D gene is possibly TRBD1 (6 bases). The CDR3 covers 12 residues. Germline V CDR1 and CDR2: KGHSH, LQKENI. V was clipped by 5 bases and J by 5 bases, with 9 bases between them. CDR3 amino acids: CASSRGSETQYF. CDR3 nucleotide sequence: TGTGCCAGCTCAAGGGGGTCCGAGACCCAGTACTTC.

The gene calls are TRBV28 and TRBJ2-2; no reliable D call. V was pared by 6 bases and J by 6 bases, with 17 bases between. CDR1 and CDR2 from the germline V gene are MDHEN and SYDVKM. The CDR3 is 15 amino acids. The CDR3 nucleotides are TGTGCCAGCAGCCCCTCGGAGTTTGACGCCGGGGAGCTGTTTTTT. Protein sequence: CASSPSEFDAGELFF.

The chain recombines TRBV10-1 with TRBJ2-2, with 13 bases fitting TRBD2. J was trimmed by 5 bases and V by 3 bases; bases with no gene match: 3. Germline CDR1 reads WNHNN; CDR2 reads SYGVQD (reference sequence). The CDR3 extends over 16 amino acids. CDR3 coding DNA: TGCGCCAGCAGTGAACTAGCGGGAGGGCCGACCGGGGAGCTGTTTTTT. Translated: CASSELAGGPTGELFF.

V usage is TRBV6-5 and J usage is TRBJ1-1; D gene unclear. Trimming pared 2 bases from V and 1 base from J, leaving 8 bases between. The V gene's germline CDR1 is MNHEY and CDR2 SVGAGI. The CDR3 covers 14 residues. The CDR3 protein is CASSYRHKNTEAFF. The CDR3 bases are TGTGCCAGCAGTTACCGACACAAGAACACTGAAGCTTTCTTT.

The rearrangement joins TRBV4-1 to TRBJ1-2; D possibly corresponds to TRBD1 (6 bases). V was cut by 3 bases and J by 5 bases, with 19 bases left in between. This CDR3 region has 16 residues. Looked up from germline, CDR1 is MGHRA and CDR2 is YSYEKL. Here the CDR3 reads CASSQGASQNRYGYTF. The CDR3, as DNA: TGCGCCAGCAGCCAGGGGGCCAGTCAAAACAGATATGGCTACACCTTC.

This clone was detected once. The gene calls are TRBV6-5 and TRBJ1-1, with D perhaps TRBD1 (5 bases). The CDR3 is 14 residues long. Trimming removed 6 bases from V and 5 bases from J, with 16 bases in between. Looked up from germline, CDR1 is MNHEY and CDR2 is SVGAGI. The CDR3 region is CASSPLAGKTEAFF. The CDR3 nucleotides read TGTGCCAGCAGCCCCCTCGCAGGGAAGACTGAAGCTTTCTTT.

This clone was found once. The gene calls are TRBV5-4 and TRBJ2-1; 11 bases line up with TRBD2. J was trimmed by 4 bases and V by 4 bases; bases with no gene match: 4. The germline V gene has CDR1 SGHNT and CDR2 YYREEE (reference sequence). This CDR3 contains 15 residues. In DNA, the CDR3 is TGTGCCAGCAGCCGAATAGCGGGAGGGTACAATGAGCAGTTCTTC. Protein product: CASSRIAGGYNEQFF. The whole variable domain, filled in from reference TRBV5-4 and TRBJ2-1, reads ETGVTQSPTHLIKTRGQQVTLRCSSQSGHNTVSWYQQALGQGPQFIFQYYREEENGRGNFPPRFSGLQFPNYSSELNVNALELDDSALYLCASSRIAGGYNEQFFGPGTRLTVL.

The gene calls are TRBV6-5 and TRBJ1-5; no clear D gene. Germline V lookup: CDR1 MNHEY, CDR2 SVGAGI. CDR3 length equals 13 residues. Deletions cut 4 bases from V and 1 base from J, with 5 bases between. CDR3 DNA: TGTGCCAGCAGTTCGGACAGCAATCAGCCCCAGCATTTT. Its protein product is CASSSDSNQPQHF.

The V gene is TRBV2, the J gene TRBJ2-5; tentatively, D is TRBD1 (5 bases). The CDR3 loop spans 14 amino acids. Trimming shortened V by 4 bases and J by 3 bases, and 12 bases separated the two germline ends. Germline V lookup: CDR1 SNHLY, CDR2 FYNNEI. The CDR3 is CASSVQGLEETQYF. The DNA for the CDR3 is TGTGCCAGCAGTGTTCAGGGCCTGGAAGAGACCCAGTACTTC.

This chain links TRBV19 with TRBJ2-1; TRBD2 might be the D (5 bases). V shed 4 bases and J shed 3 bases, with 13 bases lying between them. Looked up from germline, CDR1 is LNHDA and CDR2 is SQIVND (reference sequence). This CDR3 is built from 15 residues. CDR3 bases: TGTGCCAGTAGTAATACTCGGAGGATCTACAATGAGCAGTTCTTC. Translating it yields CASSNTRRIYNEQFF.

The CDR3 nucleotides are TGTGCCAGCAGTTACCCCGGGAGGCCCTACGAGCAGTACTTC. It encodes CASSYPGRPYEQYF. The chain is built from TRBV6-6 and TRBJ2-7, with TRBD2 identical over 7 bases. CDR3 length equals 14 residues. Germline loops: CDR1 MNHNY, CDR2 SVGAGI (reference sequence). Germline trimming cut 2 bases from V and 2 bases from J; bases unmatched to any gene: 3.

This chain uses TRBV6-6 with TRBJ1-5, with a possible D match to TRBD1 (5 bases). CDR1 and CDR2 from the germline V gene are MNHNY and SVGAGI (reference sequence). The CDR3 is 12 amino acids. V was trimmed by 6 bases and J by 7 bases, leaving 10 bases between them. The CDR3 nucleotides are TGTGCCAGCAGCAGGGAGAGGCAGCCCCAGCATTTT. It translates to CASSRERQPQHF.

V is TRBV7-8 and J is TRBJ1-5, with TRBD1 matching 8 bases. From germline, CDR1 is SGHVS and CDR2 FQNEAQ. With V trimmed by 6 bases and J by 7 bases, 8 bases remained unmatched. The CDR3 covers 14 residues. This chain's CDR3 is CASSPTGEVQPQHF. The CDR3 coding sequence is TGTGCCAGCAGTCCGACAGGGGAGGTCCAGCCCCAGCATTTT.

This chain connects TRBV19 to TRBJ2-1; D might be TRBD1 or TRBD2, each matching 5 bases. The CDR3 extends over 9 amino acids. Per germline, CDR1 LNHDA and CDR2 SQIVND (reference sequence). Trimming cost V 8 bases and J 9 bases, with 5 bases left between them. For the CDR3, the DNA is TGTGCCAGTGGGGGTGAGCAGTTCTTC. Its translation: CASGGEQFF.

V and J are TRBV28 and TRBJ1-5; tentative D call: TRBD1 (5 bases). Trimming stripped 6 bases from V and 1 base from J, with 10 bases between. CDR3 length equals 14 residues. Germline lookup yields CDR1 MDHEN and CDR2 SYDVKM. CDR3 DNA sequence: TGTGCCAGCAGACCCCGGACAAGCAATCAGCCCCAGCATTTT. This encodes CASRPRTSNQPQHF.